The count of the clone carrying this T cell receptor (beta chain) is one. The junction had 7 bases not matched to a gene; V was cut back by 7 bases and J by 3 bases. The CDR3 consists of 14 residues. Per the germline V gene, CDR1 is SGHRS and CDR2 is YFSETQ. This sample is drawn from a study of tumor-infiltrating lymphocytes in primary liver carcinoma. Study-level background: Enrolled patients were male and female, aged 30 to 69 years.

Co-extraction of RNA and DNA was performed on roughly 20-31 mg of unsorted bulk tissue. TCR beta cDNA was made from 450 to 600 ng total RNA with a constant-region primer. Generation of the TCR beta libraries relied on three nested multiplex PCR rounds using slightly modified ARM-PCR. It was with TRBV1-TRBV30 forward primers and a C-beta reverse primer that the first two PCR rounds were run, at about 10 cycles each. TCRdb analysed the multiplex PCR reads with MiXCR anew, one entry per CDR3 protein. The data hold roughly 120,000 distinct CDR3 sequences, with 64% observed a single time. The source of this sequence is an older woman with primary liver carcinoma and hepatitis B virus infection. The sample consisted of liver tumor tissue from sampling region 3. The subset denotes: tumor region T3, left-lateral pole. This chain joins TRBV5-1 and TRBJ2-3; 8 positions agree with TRBD1. The CDR3 region is CASGGQVATDTQYF. The CDR3, as DNA: TGCGCCAGCGGGGGACAGGTAGCTACAGATACGCAGTATTTT.